These 5 T cell receptor beta chains share one sample of origin, sequenced in a study of blood T cells in healthy people across ages. Then a second PCR, running about 6 to 12 cycles, was carried out with a sample-barcoded 5' primer and a J-beta primer mix. TCRdb passed the 5' RACE reads through MiXCR, listing each CDR3 protein once. The sample yields about 1.5 million distinct CDR3 sequences, roughly 40% seen once. Sequencing input: blood. Every receptor here comes from a woman between 18 and 29 years old in good health.

The rearrangement joins TRBV28 to TRBJ2-1; 8 nucleotides agree with TRBD2. CDR3 length equals 13 residues. The ends lost 8 bases at V and 4 bases at J; junction bases unmatched: 4. In germline, CDR1 is MDHEN, CDR2 SYDVKM. The CDR3 region is CASGVAGYNEQFF. In DNA, the CDR3 is TGTGCCAGCGGAGTAGCGGGGTACAATGAGCAGTTCTTC.

Notes on this clonotype: One end of the junction varies from germline; a read error may be responsible. CDR3 bases: TGTGCCAGCTTACCACCCACCGGAGAGGCTACGCAGTATTTT. Translating gives CASLPPTGEATQYF. The rearrangement joins TRBV18 to TRBJ2-3; D is uncertain. The germline CDR1 and CDR2 sequences are KGHSH and LQKENI. The CDR3 sequence is 14 residues long.

The chain joins TRBV9 to TRBJ2-5; TRBD1 agrees at 8 bases. CDR1 and CDR2 from the germline V gene are SGDLS and YYNGEE. V was pared by 4 bases and J by 7 bases, with 9 bases of the junction left unmatched. The CDR3 is 14 residues long. The CDR3, as DNA: TGTGCCAGCAGCTCTCGACAGGGGTTGGTGACCCAGTACTTC. Translated, it gives CASSSRQGLVTQYF.

J is TRBJ2-3 and V is TRBV9; D gene ambiguous. The CDR3 contains 14 residues. Germline V gene data show CDR1 as SGDLS and CDR2 as YYNGEE. The V end lost 6 bases, the J end lost 4 bases, and 15 bases lay between the germline ends. The CDR3: CASTNDGRADTQYF. CDR3 sequence (DNA): TGTGCCAGCACCAATGACGGACGCGCAGATACGCAGTATTTT.

This sequence joins TRBV5-1 and TRBJ1-1; D is unresolved. There are 13 residues in the CDR3. Between the trimmed V and J ends, which lost 1 base and 4 bases, there was a span of 8 bases. From germline, CDR1 is SGHRS and CDR2 YFSETQ. CDR3 sequence: CASSLSRSTEAFF. As DNA, the CDR3 is TGCGCCAGCAGCTTGTCACGGAGCACTGAAGCTTTCTTT.